This entry features one T cell receptor (beta chain) sequence. The antigen is undetermined. This CDR3 region has 16 residues. In germline, CDR1 is SEHNR, CDR2 FQNEAQ (reference sequence). Losses at the gene ends were 5 bases for V and 4 bases for J; bases not matched to a gene: 10. Terminally differentiated effector memory CD45RA+ cells were left out of the naive CD8 fraction, which was CD45RO-negative and positively selected for CCR7. This entry comes from a study of shared clonotypes between healthy human individuals. Whole-study results and caveats: Genetic and exposure-history diversity was limited by the small donor number.

Clones were read by immunoSEQ multiplex PCR, and TCRdb kept only the in-frame ones, dropping some. The sample has over 750,000 clones, 96% seen once; the top ten hold less than 0.25%. The source is a man in his thirties or forties in good health. Sequenced: naive CD8+ T cells sorted from blood. This sequence joins TRBV7-9 and TRBJ2-2, with 7 bases that match TRBD1. This CDR3 reads CASSPQTGFGTGELFF. The CDR3 bases are TGTGCCAGCAGCCCCCAGACAGGGTTTGGCACCGGGGAGCTGTTTTTT.